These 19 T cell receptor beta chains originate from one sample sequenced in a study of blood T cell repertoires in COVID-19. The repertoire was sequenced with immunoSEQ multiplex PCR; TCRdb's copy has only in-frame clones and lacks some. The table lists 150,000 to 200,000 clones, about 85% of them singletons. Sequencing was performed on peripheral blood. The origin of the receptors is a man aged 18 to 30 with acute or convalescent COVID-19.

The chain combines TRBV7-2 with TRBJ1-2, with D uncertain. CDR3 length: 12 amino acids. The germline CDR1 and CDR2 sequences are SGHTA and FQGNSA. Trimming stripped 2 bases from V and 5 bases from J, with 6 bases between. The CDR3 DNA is TGTGCCAGCAGCTTAAGCTTATATGGCTACACCTTC. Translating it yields CASSLSLYGYTF.

CDR3 residues: CASSSGTGGSPLHF. The CDR3 DNA reads as TGTGCCAGCAGTTCCGGGACAGGCGGTTCACCCCTCCACTTT. The V call is TRBV5-6, the J call TRBJ1-6; TRBD1 agrees at 8 bases. CDR3 length: 14 residues. J gave up 9 bases and V 5 bases, and 7 bases lay outside the gene matches. Germline CDR1 reads SGHDT; CDR2 reads YYEEEE.

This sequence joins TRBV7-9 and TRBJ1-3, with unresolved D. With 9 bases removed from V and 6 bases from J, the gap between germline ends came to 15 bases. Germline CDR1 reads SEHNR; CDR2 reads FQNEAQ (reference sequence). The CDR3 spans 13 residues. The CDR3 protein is CASSGSLLNTIYF. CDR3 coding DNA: TGTGCCAGTTCCGGGAGCTTACTAAACACCATATATTTT.

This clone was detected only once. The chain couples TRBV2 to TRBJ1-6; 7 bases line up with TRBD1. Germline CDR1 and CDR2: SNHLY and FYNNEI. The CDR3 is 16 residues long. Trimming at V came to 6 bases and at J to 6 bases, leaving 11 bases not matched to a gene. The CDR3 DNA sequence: TGTGCCAGCAGCGCGACAGGGAATATTGGTAATTCACCCCTCCACTTT. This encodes CASSATGNIGNSPLHF.

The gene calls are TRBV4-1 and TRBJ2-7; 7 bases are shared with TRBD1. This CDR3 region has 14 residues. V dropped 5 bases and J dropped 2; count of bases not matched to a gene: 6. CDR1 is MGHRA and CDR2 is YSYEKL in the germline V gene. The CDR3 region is CASSDRVGPYEQYF. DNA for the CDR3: TGCGCCAGCAGCGACAGGGTTGGCCCCTACGAGCAGTACTTC.

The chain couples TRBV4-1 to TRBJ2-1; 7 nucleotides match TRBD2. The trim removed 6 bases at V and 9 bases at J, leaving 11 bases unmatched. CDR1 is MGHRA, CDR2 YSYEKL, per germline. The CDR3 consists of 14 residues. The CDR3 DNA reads TGCGCCAGCAGAAGGTTACTAGCGAATTTTGAGCAGTTCTTC. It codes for CASRRLLANFEQFF.

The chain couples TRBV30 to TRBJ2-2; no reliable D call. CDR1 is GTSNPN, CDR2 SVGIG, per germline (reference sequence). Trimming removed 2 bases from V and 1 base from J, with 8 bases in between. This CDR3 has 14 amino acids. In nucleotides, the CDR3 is TGTGCCTGGAGTCGCGGCATGAACACCGGGGAGCTGTTTTTT. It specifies CAWSRGMNTGELFF. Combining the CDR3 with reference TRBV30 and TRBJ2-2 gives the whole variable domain SQTIHQWPATLVQPVGSPLSLECTVEGTSNPNLYWYRQAAGRGLQLLFYSVGIGQISSEVPQNLSASRPQDRQFILSSKKLLLSDSGFYLCAWSRGMNTGELFFGEGSRLTVL.

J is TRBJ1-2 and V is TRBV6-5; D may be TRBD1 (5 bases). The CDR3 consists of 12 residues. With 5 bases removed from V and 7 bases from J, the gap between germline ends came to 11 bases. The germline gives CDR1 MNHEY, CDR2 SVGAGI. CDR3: CASSTTTGGYTF. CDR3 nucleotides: TGTGCCAGCAGTACGACAACAGGTGGCTACACCTTC.

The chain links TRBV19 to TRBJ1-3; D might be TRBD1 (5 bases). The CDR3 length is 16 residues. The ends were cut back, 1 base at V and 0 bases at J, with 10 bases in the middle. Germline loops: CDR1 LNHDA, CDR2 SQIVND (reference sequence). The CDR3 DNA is TGTGCCAGTAGTATAGCCCAGGGTGCCTCTGGAAACACCATATATTTT. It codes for CASSIAQGASGNTIYF.

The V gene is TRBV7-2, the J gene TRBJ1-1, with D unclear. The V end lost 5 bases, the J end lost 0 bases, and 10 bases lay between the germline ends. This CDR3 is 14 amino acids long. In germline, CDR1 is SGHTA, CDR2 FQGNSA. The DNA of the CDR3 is TGTGCCAGCAGCCCGGGGTCGTTGAACACTGAAGCTTTCTTT. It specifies CASSPGSLNTEAFF. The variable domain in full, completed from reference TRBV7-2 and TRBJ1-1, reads GAGVSQSPSNKVTEKGKDVELRCDPISGHTALYWYRQSLGQGLEFLIYFQGNSAPDKSGLPSDRFSAERTGGSVSTLTIQRTQQEDSAVYLCASSPGSLNTEAFFGQGTRLTVV.

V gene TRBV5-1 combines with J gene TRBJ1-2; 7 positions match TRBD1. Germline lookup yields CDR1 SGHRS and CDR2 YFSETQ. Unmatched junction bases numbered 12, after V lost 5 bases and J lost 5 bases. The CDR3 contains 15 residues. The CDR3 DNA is TGCGCCAGCAGTTCTCAGGGGGATCGGGATTATGGCTACACCTTC. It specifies CASSSQGDRDYGYTF.

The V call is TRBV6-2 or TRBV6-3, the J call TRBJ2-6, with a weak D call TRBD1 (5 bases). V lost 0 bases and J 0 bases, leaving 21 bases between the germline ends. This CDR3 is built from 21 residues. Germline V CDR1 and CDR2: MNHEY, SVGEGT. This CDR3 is CASSYSSGATHSASGANVLTF. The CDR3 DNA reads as TGTGCCAGCAGTTACTCGAGTGGGGCTACCCACTCGGCCTCTGGGGCCAACGTCCTGACTTTC.

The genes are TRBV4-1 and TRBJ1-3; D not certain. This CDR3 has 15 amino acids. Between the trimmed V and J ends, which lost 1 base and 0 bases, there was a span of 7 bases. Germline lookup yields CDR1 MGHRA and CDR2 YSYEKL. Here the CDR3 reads CASSQGPGSGNTIYF. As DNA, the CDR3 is TGCGCCAGCAGCCAAGGCCCAGGCTCTGGAAACACCATATATTTT.

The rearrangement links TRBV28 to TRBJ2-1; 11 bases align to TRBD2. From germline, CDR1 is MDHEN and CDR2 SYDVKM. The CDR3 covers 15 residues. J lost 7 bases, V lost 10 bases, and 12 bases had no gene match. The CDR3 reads CATSPASGGLNEQFF. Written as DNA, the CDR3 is TGTGCCACCTCACCTGCTAGCGGGGGGTTGAATGAGCAGTTCTTC.

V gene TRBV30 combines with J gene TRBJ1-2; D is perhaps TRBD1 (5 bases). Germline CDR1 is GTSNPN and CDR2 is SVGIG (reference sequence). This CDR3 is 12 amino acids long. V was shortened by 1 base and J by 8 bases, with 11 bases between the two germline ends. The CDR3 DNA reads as TGTGCCTGGAGTGCCGGGGGGGAAGGCTACACCTTC. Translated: CAWSAGGEGYTF.

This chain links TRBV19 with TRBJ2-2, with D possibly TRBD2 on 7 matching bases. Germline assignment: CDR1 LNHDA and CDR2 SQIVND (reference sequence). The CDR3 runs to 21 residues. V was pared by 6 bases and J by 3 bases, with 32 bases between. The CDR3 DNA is TGTGCCAGTAGAACAATTGGATACGACACGGGGAGGGGGGCGTACACCGGGGAGCTGTTTTTT. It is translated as CASRTIGYDTGRGAYTGELFF.

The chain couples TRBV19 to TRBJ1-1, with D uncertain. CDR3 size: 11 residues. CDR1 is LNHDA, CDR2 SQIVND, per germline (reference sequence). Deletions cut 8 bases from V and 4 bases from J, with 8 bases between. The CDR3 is CASSHFTEAFF. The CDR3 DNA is TGTGCCAGTTCCCATTTCACTGAAGCTTTCTTT.

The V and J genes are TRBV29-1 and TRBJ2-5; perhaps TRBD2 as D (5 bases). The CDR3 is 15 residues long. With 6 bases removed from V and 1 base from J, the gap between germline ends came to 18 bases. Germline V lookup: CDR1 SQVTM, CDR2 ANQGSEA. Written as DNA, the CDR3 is TGCAGCGTCGGCCGCCTGGGTAGCGCCCAAGAGACCCAGTACTTC. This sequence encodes CSVGRLGSAQETQYF.

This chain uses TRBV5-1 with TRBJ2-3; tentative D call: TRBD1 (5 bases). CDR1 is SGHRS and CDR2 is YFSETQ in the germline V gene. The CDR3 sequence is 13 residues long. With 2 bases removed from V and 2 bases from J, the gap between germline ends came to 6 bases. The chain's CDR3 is CASSFRVTDTQYF. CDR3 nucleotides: TGCGCCAGCAGCTTCAGGGTCACAGATACGCAGTATTTT.